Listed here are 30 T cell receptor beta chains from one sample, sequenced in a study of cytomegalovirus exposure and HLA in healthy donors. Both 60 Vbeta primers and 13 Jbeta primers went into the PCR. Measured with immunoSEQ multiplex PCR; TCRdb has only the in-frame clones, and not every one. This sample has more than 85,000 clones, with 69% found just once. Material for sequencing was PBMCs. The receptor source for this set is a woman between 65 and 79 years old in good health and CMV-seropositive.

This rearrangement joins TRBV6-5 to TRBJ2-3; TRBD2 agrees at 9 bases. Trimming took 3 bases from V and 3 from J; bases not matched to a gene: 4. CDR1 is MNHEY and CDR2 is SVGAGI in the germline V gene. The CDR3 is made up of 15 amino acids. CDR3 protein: CASSYIAGDTDTQYF. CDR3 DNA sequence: TGTGCCAGCAGTTATATAGCGGGGGATACAGATACGCAGTATTTT.

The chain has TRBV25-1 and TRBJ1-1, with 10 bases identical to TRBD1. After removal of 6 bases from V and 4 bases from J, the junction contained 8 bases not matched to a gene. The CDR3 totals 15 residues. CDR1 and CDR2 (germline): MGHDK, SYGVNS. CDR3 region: CASRDRDRGLTEAFF. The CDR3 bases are TGTGCCAGCAGGGACCGGGACAGGGGTCTCACTGAAGCTTTCTTT. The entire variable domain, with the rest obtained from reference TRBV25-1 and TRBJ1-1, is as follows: EADIYQTPRYLVIGTGKKITLECSQTMGHDKMYWYQQDPGMELHLIHYSYGVNSTEKGDLSSESTVSRIRTEHFPLTLESARPSHTSQYLCASRDRDRGLTEAFFGQGTRLTVV.

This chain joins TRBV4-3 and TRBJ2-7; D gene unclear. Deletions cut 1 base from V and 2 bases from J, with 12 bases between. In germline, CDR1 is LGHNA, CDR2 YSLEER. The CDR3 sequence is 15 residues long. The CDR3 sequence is CASSQGFQSTYEQYF. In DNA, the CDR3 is TGCGCCAGCAGCCAAGGATTTCAGTCAACCTACGAGCAGTACTTC.

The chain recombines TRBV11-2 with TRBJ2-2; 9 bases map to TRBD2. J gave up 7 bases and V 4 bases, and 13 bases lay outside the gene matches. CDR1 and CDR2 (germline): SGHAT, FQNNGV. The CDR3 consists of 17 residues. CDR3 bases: TGTGCCAGCAGCTGGGTGCTCAGCGGGGGGCCTAACGGGGAGCTGTTTTTT. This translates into CASSWVLSGGPNGELFF.

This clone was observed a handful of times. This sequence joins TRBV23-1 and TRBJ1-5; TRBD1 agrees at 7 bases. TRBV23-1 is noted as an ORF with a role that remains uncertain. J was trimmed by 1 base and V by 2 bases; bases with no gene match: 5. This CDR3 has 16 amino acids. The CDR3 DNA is TGCGCCAGCAGTCAACCGACAGGGAGGAGCAATCAGCCCCAGCATTTT. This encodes CASSQPTGRSNQPQHF.

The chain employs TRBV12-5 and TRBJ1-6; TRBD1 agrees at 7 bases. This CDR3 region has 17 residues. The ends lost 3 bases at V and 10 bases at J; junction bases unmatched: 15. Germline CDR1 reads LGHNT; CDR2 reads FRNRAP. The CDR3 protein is CASGFELTGRGNSPLHF. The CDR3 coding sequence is TGTGCTAGTGGTTTCGAATTGACAGGGCGAGGTAACTCACCCCTCCACTTT. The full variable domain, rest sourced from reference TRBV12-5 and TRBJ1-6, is DARVTQTPRHKVTEMGQEVTMRCQPILGHNTVFWYRQTMMQGLELLAYFRNRAPLDDSGMPKDRFSAEMPDATLATLKIQPSEPRDSAVYFCASGFELTGRGNSPLHFGNGTRLTVT.

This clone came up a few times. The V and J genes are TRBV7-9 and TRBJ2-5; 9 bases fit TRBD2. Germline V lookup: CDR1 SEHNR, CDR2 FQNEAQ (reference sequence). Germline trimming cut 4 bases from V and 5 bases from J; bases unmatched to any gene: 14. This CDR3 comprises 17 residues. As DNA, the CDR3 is TGTGCCAGCAGCTCCGAGGGGGGCGGGGGGGCCTCGGAGACCCAGTACTTC. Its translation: CASSSEGGGGASETQYF.

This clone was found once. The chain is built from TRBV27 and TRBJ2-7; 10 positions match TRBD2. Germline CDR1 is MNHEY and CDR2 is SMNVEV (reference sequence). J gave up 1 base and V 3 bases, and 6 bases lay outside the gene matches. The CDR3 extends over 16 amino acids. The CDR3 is CASSFRAGGLSYEQYF. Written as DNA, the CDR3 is TGTGCCAGCAGTTTCAGAGCGGGGGGGCTTTCCTACGAGCAGTACTTC.

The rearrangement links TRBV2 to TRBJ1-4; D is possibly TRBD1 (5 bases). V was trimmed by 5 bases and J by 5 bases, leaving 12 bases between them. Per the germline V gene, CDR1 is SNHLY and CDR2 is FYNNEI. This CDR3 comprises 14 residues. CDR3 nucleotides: TGTGCCAGCAGTCGGGGGTACCAGAATGAAAAACTGTTTTTT. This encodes CASSRGYQNEKLFF.

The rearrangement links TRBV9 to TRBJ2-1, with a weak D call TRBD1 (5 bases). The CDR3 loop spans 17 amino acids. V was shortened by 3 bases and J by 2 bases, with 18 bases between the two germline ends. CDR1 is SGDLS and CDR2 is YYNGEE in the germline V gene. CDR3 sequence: CASSASTSGNAYNEQFF. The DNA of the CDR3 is TGTGCCAGCAGCGCCTCCACGTCAGGGAATGCCTACAATGAGCAGTTCTTC.

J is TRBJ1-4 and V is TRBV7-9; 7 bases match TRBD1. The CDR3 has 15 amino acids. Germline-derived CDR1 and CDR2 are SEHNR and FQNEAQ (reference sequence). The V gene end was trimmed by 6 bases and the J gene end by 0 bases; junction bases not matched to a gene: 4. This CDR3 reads CASRSQGPTNEKLFF. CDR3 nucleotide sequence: TGTGCCAGCAGGTCACAGGGGCCAACTAATGAAAAACTGTTTTTT.

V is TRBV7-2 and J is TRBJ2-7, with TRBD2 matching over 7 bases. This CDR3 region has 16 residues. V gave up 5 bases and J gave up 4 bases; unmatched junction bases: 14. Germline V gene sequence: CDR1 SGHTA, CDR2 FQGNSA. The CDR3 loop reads CASSPTRQGGGYEQYF. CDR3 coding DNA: TGTGCCAGCAGCCCTACACGGCAAGGCGGGGGATACGAGCAGTACTTC.

The CDR3 protein is CASSYPRGGEETQYF. The CDR3 bases are TGTGCCAGCAGTTACCCCAGGGGTGGAGAGGAGACCCAGTACTTC. The chain uses TRBV6-5 and TRBJ2-5, with a possible D match to TRBD1 (6 bases). Deletions cut 2 bases from V and 5 bases from J, with 15 bases between. The CDR3 consists of 15 residues. Germline CDR1 and CDR2: MNHEY and SVGAGI.

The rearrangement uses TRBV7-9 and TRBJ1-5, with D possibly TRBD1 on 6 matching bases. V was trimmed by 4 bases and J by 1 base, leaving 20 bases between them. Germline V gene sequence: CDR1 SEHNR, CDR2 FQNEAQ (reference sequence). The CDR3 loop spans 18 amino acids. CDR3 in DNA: TGTGCCAGCAGCTCCGCACCGGGGGGGGCTTGGAGCAATCAGCCCCAGCATTTT. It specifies CASSSAPGGAWSNQPQHF.

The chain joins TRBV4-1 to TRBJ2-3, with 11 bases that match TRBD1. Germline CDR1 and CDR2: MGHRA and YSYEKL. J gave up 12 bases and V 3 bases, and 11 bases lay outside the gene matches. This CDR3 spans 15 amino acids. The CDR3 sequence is CASSHPGQGVSYQYF. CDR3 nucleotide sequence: TGCGCCAGCAGCCACCCGGGACAGGGGGTTTCCTATCAGTATTTT.

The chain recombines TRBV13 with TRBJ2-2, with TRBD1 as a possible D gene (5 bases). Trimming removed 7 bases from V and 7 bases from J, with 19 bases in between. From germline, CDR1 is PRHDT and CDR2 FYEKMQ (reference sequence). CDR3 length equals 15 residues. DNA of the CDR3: TGTGCCAGCATACCACCGCAGGGCCTACACGGGGAGCTGTTTTTT. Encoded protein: CASIPPQGLHGELFF.

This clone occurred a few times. CDR3 in amino acids: CASGGAGRGADTQYF. DNA for the CDR3: TGTGCTAGTGGTGGAGCGGGACGGGGGGCGGATACGCAGTATTTT. The rearrangement uses TRBV12-5 and TRBJ2-3; possible D gene TRBD2, 7 bases. Germline CDR1 is LGHNT and CDR2 is FRNRAP. CDR3 size: 15 residues. V was pared by 5 bases and J by 6 bases, with 18 bases between.

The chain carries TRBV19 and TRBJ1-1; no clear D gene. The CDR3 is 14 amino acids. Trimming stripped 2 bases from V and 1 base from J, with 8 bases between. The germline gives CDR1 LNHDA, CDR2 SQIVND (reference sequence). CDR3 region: CASSIQLQNTEAFF. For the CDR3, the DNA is TGTGCCAGTAGTATACAACTCCAGAACACTGAAGCTTTCTTT.

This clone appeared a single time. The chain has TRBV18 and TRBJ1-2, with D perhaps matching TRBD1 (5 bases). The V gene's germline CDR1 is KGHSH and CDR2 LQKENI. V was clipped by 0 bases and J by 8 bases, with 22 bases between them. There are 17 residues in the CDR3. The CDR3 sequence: CASSPPMAGLNFRGYTF. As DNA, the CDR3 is TGTGCCAGCTCACCACCGATGGCAGGGCTGAATTTTAGGGGCTACACCTTC.

CDR3 coding DNA: TGTGCCAGTAGTATGGAGGCAGCCAAAAACATTCAGTACTTC. Its translation is CASSMEAAKNIQYF. The chain employs TRBV19 and TRBJ2-4, with D perhaps matching TRBD2 (5 bases). The V end was cut by 3 bases, the J end by 0 bases, with 6 bases between. CDR1 and CDR2 (germline): LNHDA, SQIVND (reference sequence). The CDR3 loop spans 14 amino acids.

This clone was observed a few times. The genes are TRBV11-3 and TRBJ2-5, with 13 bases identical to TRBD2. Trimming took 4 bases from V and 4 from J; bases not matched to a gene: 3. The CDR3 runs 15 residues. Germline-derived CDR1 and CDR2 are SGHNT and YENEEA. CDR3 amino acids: CASSSGTSGIETQYF. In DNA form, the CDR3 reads TGTGCCAGCAGCTCAGGGACTAGCGGGATAGAGACCCAGTACTTC.

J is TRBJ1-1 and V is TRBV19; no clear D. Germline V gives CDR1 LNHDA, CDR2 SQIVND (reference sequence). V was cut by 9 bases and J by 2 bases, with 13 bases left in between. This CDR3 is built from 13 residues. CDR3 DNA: TGTGCCAGCTCAATCCAGGAAAACACTGAAGCTTTCTTT. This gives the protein CASSIQENTEAFF.

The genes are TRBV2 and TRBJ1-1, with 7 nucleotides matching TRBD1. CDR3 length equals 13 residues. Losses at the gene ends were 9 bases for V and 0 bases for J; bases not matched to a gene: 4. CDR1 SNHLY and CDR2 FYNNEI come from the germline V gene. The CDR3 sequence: CASTGVVNTEAFF. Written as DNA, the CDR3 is TGTGCCAGTACAGGGGTTGTGAACACTGAAGCTTTCTTT.

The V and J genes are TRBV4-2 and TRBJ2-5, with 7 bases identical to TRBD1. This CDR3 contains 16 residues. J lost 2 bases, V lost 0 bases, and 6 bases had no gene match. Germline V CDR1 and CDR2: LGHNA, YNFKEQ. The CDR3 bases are TGTGCCAGCAGCCAAGATGAAGGGGGCCTACAAGAGACCCAGTACTTC. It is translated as CASSQDEGGLQETQYF.

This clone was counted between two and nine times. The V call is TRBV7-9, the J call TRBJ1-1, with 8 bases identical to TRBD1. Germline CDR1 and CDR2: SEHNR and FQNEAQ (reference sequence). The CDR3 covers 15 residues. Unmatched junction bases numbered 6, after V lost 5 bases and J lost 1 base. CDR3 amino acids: CASSRGTGQNTEAFF. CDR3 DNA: TGTGCCAGCAGCAGGGGGACAGGACAGAACACTGAAGCTTTCTTT.

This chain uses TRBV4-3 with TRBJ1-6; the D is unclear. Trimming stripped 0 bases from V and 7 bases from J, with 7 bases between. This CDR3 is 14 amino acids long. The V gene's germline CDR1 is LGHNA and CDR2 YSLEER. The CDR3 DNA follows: TGCGCCAGCAGCCAAGAAAGAGGGAATTCACCCCTCCACTTT. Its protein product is CASSQERGNSPLHF.

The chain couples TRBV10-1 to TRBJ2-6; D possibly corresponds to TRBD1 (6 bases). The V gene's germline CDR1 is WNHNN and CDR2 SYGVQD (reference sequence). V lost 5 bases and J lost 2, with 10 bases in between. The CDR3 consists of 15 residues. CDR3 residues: CASSLRGPGANVLTF. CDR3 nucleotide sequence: TGCGCCAGCAGTCTCAGGGGCCCTGGGGCCAACGTCCTGACTTTC.

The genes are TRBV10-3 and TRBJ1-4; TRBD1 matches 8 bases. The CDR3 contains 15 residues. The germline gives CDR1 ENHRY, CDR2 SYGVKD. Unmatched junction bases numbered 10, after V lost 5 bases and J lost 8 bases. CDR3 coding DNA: TGTGCCATCAGTCCCGGGGGGACAGGAAGCGAAAAACTGTTTTTT. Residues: CAISPGGTGSEKLFF.

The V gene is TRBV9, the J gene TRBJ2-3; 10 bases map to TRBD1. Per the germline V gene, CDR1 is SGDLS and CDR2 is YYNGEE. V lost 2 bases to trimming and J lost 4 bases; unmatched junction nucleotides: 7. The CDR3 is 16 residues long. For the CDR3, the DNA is TGTGCCAGCAGCGTGACTGACAGGGGGCAGGCAGATACGCAGTATTTT. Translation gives CASSVTDRGQADTQYF.

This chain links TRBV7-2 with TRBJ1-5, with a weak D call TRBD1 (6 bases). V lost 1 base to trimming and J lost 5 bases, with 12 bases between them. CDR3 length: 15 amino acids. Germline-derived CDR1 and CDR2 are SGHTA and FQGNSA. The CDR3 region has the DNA TGTGCCAGCAGCTTAGTAGGGGGATCCGATCAGCCCCAGCATTTT. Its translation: CASSLVGGSDQPQHF. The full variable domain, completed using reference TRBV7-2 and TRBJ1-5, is GAGVSQSPSNKVTEKGKDVELRCDPISGHTALYWYRQSLGQGLEFLIYFQGNSAPDKSGLPSDRFSAERTGGSVSTLTIQRTQQEDSAVYLCASSLVGGSDQPQHFGDGTRLSIL.